This TCR beta chain was captured by sequencing in a study of cytomegalovirus exposure and HLA in healthy donors (dated by TCRdb to 2017 to 2019). Context from the whole study: An earlier analysis of roughly 500 of the donors reported 250 to 350 Gb of sequence data and roughly 100 million unique TCR beta sequences from about 180 million T cells. Approximately 300 gigabases of sequencing data and roughly 81 million unique TCR sequences made up an early release that covered several hundred HLA-typed donors. Of the 300 to 450 genotyped donors, approximately 82% fell in the genetic ancestry cluster associated with self-reported Caucasian donors. The study aimed to test whether cataloging public T cell receptors could reveal signatures of past pathogen exposure. The T cell repertoires of around 730 subjects were profiled by immunosequencing and related to cytomegalovirus serostatus. Besides the first cohort of roughly 700 subjects, a separate validation cohort made up of over 95 different subjects was used. To predict cytomegalovirus infection status, the study combined high-throughput TCR immunosequencing, statistical association of individual TCRs with disease status, and machine learning. To study patterns of TCR occurrence, a later analysis re-analyzed previously published TCR beta repertoires from 600 to 750 donors and added high-resolution HLA genotyping. Rather than drawing on any new phenotypic data, the later analysis identified candidate immune exposures from TCR beta sequences and the way those sequences occurred across donors. An earlier analysis of 587 of the donors used high-throughput TCR beta sequencing to judge whether each TCR beta V gene segment behaved as functional or pseudogenic. Donor age, sex, ethnicity and CMV serostatus were compiled alongside the repertoire data. A later genetic analysis took genome-wide SNP genotypes for about 65% of the 666 donors and used that subset as a discovery cohort. All discovery cohort repertoires had been generated on a single sequencing platform. Class I and class II HLA loci were covered by the typing at four-digit resolution. Typing coverage varied by locus: roughly 629-640 donors for A, B, C, DRB1 and DQB1; roughly 520 for DQA1; some 610 for DPA1; 400 to 480 for DPB1. A few DR-DQ haplotypes were treated as single units for association and clustering because of strong linkage in the cohort. On average, approximately 250,000 unique TCR beta nucleotide sequences were sequenced per donor among 300 to 500 genotyped donors of the cohort, with about 19% of those sequences being non-productive.

A note on this clone: Its antigen target is currently unknown. Per-base qualities were not stored, and no clone one base away is much larger. The same CDR3 also results from other DNA sequences found in this sample.

CDR1 and CDR2 are drawn from the germline V gene: MNHEY, SVGAGI. Spanning cysteine to phenylalanine, the CDR3 consists of 12 amino acids. Only CDR3 DNA remains: 36 bases, in frame from the first base. The V end loses 0 bases and the J end loses 6 bases, and a stretch of 6 bases separates them. Library method: the immunoSEQ multiplex PCR assay. For the multiplex PCR, a mixture combining 60 forward primers for TCR Vbeta segments and 13 reverse primers for TCR Jbeta segments was used. Amplification of the CDR3 region of rearranged TCR beta genes was performed with a multiplex PCR assay on genomic DNA. Amplified TCR beta libraries were sequenced as 87-base-pair reads on the Illumina HiSeq System. The published analysis was carried out like this. In a later analysis, about 80 million unique TCR beta chains were counted across the roughly 670 repertoires, and around 10 million of these chains were shared by at least two donors. Raw reads were error-corrected and collapsed into unique sequences with a nearest-neighbor algorithm that merged closely related sequences to remove PCR and sequencing errors. Alignment of CDR3 sequences to IMGT reference sequences was used to assign V, D and J gene segments. For a sequence to be retained, a match of at least six nucleotides to both a V gene segment and a J gene segment was required. Rearrangements were classified as productive when the CDR3 lacked stop codons and remained in frame with V and J, and all other rearrangements were classified as non-productive. CDR3 was defined by IMGT convention, running from the second conserved V-encoded cysteine to the conserved J-encoded phenylalanine. The earlier analysis of 587 of the donors excluded sequences that lacked an unambiguous match to a single V gene segment. In an earlier analysis of approximately 610 of the donors, V segments were called functional above 56.7% productive rearrangements and were called segregating when the between-donor standard deviation exceeded 5%. A statistical classification framework was built to diagnose cytomegalovirus status from the catalog of TCR beta chain sequences. In a later analysis, V and J genes were assigned by comparing TCR nucleotide sequences against IMGT/GENE-DB human TR gene sequences. The TCRdist pipeline was used in a later analysis to assign CDR3 sequences and most-parsimonious VDJ recombination scenarios. In a later analysis, every TCR beta chain was defined by the combination of its CDR3 amino acid sequence and its V-gene family, and reads without a unique V-gene family were dropped. As a way to deal with suspected cross-contamination and a sequencing artifact, a later analysis dropped under 600 nucleotide sequences that were highly shared and had low generation probability. A later analysis calculated a clonal expansion index for each public chain from normalized within-repertoire ranks of inferred template counts. A later analysis computed generation probabilities with a VDJ recombination model fitted to out-of-frame rearrangements, and checked the results against IGoR. A later analysis scored TCR-TCR, TCR-HLA and TCR-CMV co-occurrence with hypergeometric tests, applying a repertoire-size bias correction to TCR pairs. To estimate false discovery rates, a later analysis permuted the HLA or CMV assignments 20 times. In a later analysis, co-occurring TCRs were grouped with DBSCAN, and TCRdist sequence similarity was added when clustering was performed within HLA-allele-positive subsets. Co-occurrence clustering excluded repertoires with fewer than 30,000 or more than 120,000 public chains, plus five with anomalous nucleotide sharing. TCRdb limited this immuneACCESS table to in-frame rearrangements with V and J called. A share of clones is missing; checked studies link under half to unresolved V genes, and the rest is unexplained. For V, J and clone size, that table is used; D and trimming come from the DNA. In this sample the table shows roughly 100,000 clones, more than 70% of which occur a single time. Around 7.2% of the sample is in the top ten clones.

What the study reported, not specific to this receptor: The 87-base-pair reads could not distinguish some IMGT-functional V segments, including TRBV6-2 and TRBV6-3, so those segments were excluded. A further reported finding was that TCR beta sequences accurately predicted the HLA-A and HLA-B alleles for most subjects in the first cohort. Linkage disequilibrium might explain the correlated functional status among segregating V segments, but an unknown experimental factor could not be excluded. In vitro tests confirmed that a few of the cytomegalovirus-associated TCR beta chains recognize cytomegalovirus antigens. The cohort was sequenced for TCR beta chains only, and without alpha or paired-chain data the features that could be detected were limited. According to a later analysis, most CMV-associated TCR beta chains appeared to be HLA-restricted, and the HLA associations seemed to be driven largely by CMV exposure. The sequencing pipeline was judged likely to have produced a cluster of highly shared sequence variants as a technical artifact. The classifier was reported to diagnose cytomegalovirus status with high specificity and sensitivity in both the original cohort and the validation cohort. V-gene and J-gene trimming of TCR beta chains was associated with a missense DCLRE1C variant in a later genetic analysis, and the association was replicated in an independent cohort. Seventeen rarely observed V segments, including chromosome 9 orphons, were excluded from the earlier analysis of several hundred of the donors because counts were too low. A later analysis found that TCR association rates varied across HLA loci, with DRB1 alleles showing the most associated TCRs and HLA-C alleles the fewest. In the study, about 150 TCR beta chains were listed as associated with cytomegalovirus. Across donors, most TCR sequences were observed very rarely, whereas some public TCRs were present in many individuals. According to a later genetic analysis, donors in an Asian-associated ancestry cluster had fewer N-insertions in productive TCRs than the approximately 670-donor mean. Several of the top co-occurrence clusters appeared to be linked to parvovirus B19, influenza, CMV and Epstein-Barr virus, according to a later analysis. In an earlier analysis of under 600 of the donors, most TCR beta V segments were observed in productive rearrangements about 87% or about 30% of the time, broadly matching IMGT annotations. The only immune exposure information available for the cohort was CMV serostatus. A later analysis found that HLA-associated TCR beta chains were more clonally expanded and had lower generation probabilities than equally common non-associated chains. It was suggested by the authors that the approach could potentially be generalized to other disease states and immunological phenotypes. Because HLA typing was missing for some donors at each locus, association tests included only the typed subset. A later analysis associated about 16,000 TCR beta sequences with specific HLA alleles at a false discovery rate of 0.05. Strong co-occurrence of HLA alleles, especially DR and DQ, made assigning TCR associations to individual alleles difficult. Roughly uniform sequencing depth across donors was assumed in presence/absence analyses, although this assumption may not hold.

The cohort was made up of approximately 700 healthy bone marrow donors. At the time of sampling, all cohort members were nominally healthy, though unrecorded immune exposures were likely present. The donor tested CMV seronegative, placing the donor among the 352 seronegative members of the cohort. Each donor provided a peripheral blood sample, and peripheral blood mononuclear cells were used for TCR beta sequencing. The Qiagen DNeasy Blood Extraction Kit was used to extract genomic DNA from the blood cell samples. Sequenced: PBMCs. Rearrangement joined TRBV6-5 to TRBJ2-7; a tentative D call is TRBD2 (6 bases match). The source of this sequence is a female donor in good health and CMV-seronegative. The DNA sequence reads TGTGCCAGCAGTTACTCCGGGGGCGAGCAGTACTTC. Translated, it reads CASSYSGGEQYF.